A selection of T cell receptor beta chains follows, all from one sample in a study of Ad26.COV2.S vaccination and SARS-CoV-2 variants. Here immunoSEQ multiplex PCR was the method, and the copy in TCRdb shows in-frame clones only, minus some. The table records over 250,000 clones, over 75% of them present only once. Material: peripheral blood, obtained in a trial of Ad26.COV2.S vaccine versus placebo. The receptors here all came from a person aged 18 to 65 who received the Ad26.COV2.S COVID-19 vaccine or a placebo. CDR3s include the opening cysteine and the closing phenylalanine or tryptophan. The D gene is left open where the match is weak. Expanded clones are given a class, and other clones once, few, many or no size at all.

v_gene: TRBV29-1; j_gene: TRBJ1-2; d_gene: .; abundance: .; CDR3aa: CSVSSQDYGYTF; CDR3nt: TGCAGCGTTTCGAGCCAGGACTATGGCTACACCTTC
v_gene: TRBV4-3; j_gene: TRBJ1-3; d_gene: .; abundance: .; CDR3aa: CASSQDQRSGNTIYF; CDR3nt: TGCGCCAGCAGCCAAGATCAGCGCTCTGGAAACACCATATATTTT
v_gene: TRBV12-3/TRBV12-4; j_gene: TRBJ1-1; d_gene: .; abundance: .; CDR3aa: CASSPTGVFEAFF; CDR3nt: TGTGCCAGCAGTCCAACGGGGGTTTTTGAAGCTTTCTTT
v_gene: TRBV27; j_gene: TRBJ1-2; d_gene: .; abundance: .; CDR3aa: CASRKGPLNYGYTF; CDR3nt: TGTGCCAGCAGGAAGGGTCCCCTTAACTATGGCTACACCTTC
v_gene: TRBV19; j_gene: TRBJ1-5; d_gene: .; abundance: once; CDR3aa: CASGVNQPQHF; CDR3nt: TGTGCCAGCGGGGTTAATCAGCCCCAGCATTTT
v_gene: TRBV19; j_gene: TRBJ1-6; d_gene: TRBD1; abundance: few; CDR3aa: CASSTGQAYNSPLHF; CDR3nt: TGTGCCAGTAGTACCGGACAGGCCTATAATTCACCCCTCCACTTT
v_gene: TRBV2; j_gene: TRBJ1-5; d_gene: .; abundance: few; CDR3aa: CASSLQFRAATSNQPQHF; CDR3nt: TGTGCCAGCAGTCTGCAATTCAGGGCGGCAACCTCCAATCAGCCCCAGCATTTT
v_gene: TRBV18; j_gene: TRBJ2-5; d_gene: .; abundance: .; CDR3aa: CASSSEETQYF; CDR3nt: TGTGCCAGCTCATCCGAAGAGACCCAGTACTTC
v_gene: TRBV18; j_gene: TRBJ2-7; d_gene: .; abundance: .; CDR3aa: CASSPPYGRQYEQYF; CDR3nt: TGTGCCAGCTCACCGCCTTACGGACGGCAGTACGAGCAGTACTTC
v_gene: TRBV7-6; j_gene: TRBJ1-3; d_gene: .; abundance: .; CDR3aa: CASSFLQQGNTIYF; CDR3nt: TGTGCCAGCAGCTTTCTACAACAGGGAAACACCATATATTTT
v_gene: TRBV3-1/TRBV3-2; j_gene: TRBJ1-6; d_gene: .; abundance: .; CDR3aa: CATGAGPDNSPLHF; CDR3nt: TGTGCCACTGGGGCAGGGCCCGATAATTCACCCCTCCACTTT
v_gene: TRBV5-1; j_gene: TRBJ2-1; d_gene: .; abundance: .; CDR3aa: CASSRIAASSYNEQFF; CDR3nt: TGCGCCAGCAGTCGAATAGCCGCGAGCTCCTACAATGAGCAGTTCTTC
v_gene: TRBV5-1; j_gene: TRBJ1-4; d_gene: .; abundance: once; CDR3aa: CASKDSATNEKLFF; CDR3nt: TGCGCCAGCAAGGACAGTGCAACTAATGAAAAACTGTTTTTT
v_gene: TRBV6-5; j_gene: TRBJ2-1; d_gene: .; abundance: .; CDR3aa: CASSYGRYKFF; CDR3nt: TGTGCCAGCAGTTACGGTCGATATAAGTTCTTC
v_gene: TRBV4-3; j_gene: TRBJ1-4; d_gene: .; abundance: .; CDR3aa: CASSLGVGKLFF; CDR3nt: TGCGCCAGCAGCCTAGGGGTCGGAAAACTGTTTTTT
v_gene: TRBV7-8; j_gene: TRBJ2-1; d_gene: TRBD2; abundance: .; CDR3aa: CASSYLAVAYNEQFF; CDR3nt: TGTGCCAGCAGCTATCTAGCGGTGGCCTACAATGAGCAGTTCTTC
v_gene: TRBV28; j_gene: TRBJ2-7; d_gene: TRBD2; abundance: .; CDR3aa: CASSKGSAGGTEQYF; CDR3nt: TGTGCCAGCAGTAAAGGTAGCGCGGGAGGGACCGAGCAGTACTTC
v_gene: TRBV28; j_gene: TRBJ2-7; d_gene: .; abundance: .; CDR3aa: CASSLRIWGVEQYF; CDR3nt: TGTGCCAGCAGTTTAAGGATTTGGGGAGTCGAGCAGTACTTC
v_gene: TRBV9; j_gene: TRBJ1-2; d_gene: .; abundance: .; CDR3aa: CASSVGGWEDDYGYTF; CDR3nt: TGTGCCAGCAGCGTTGGGGGCTGGGAGGATGACTATGGCTACACCTTC
v_gene: TRBV15; j_gene: TRBJ2-5; d_gene: .; abundance: .; CDR3aa: CATSRAVSGGGETQYF; CDR3nt: TGTGCCACCAGCAGAGCCGTGAGTGGTGGGGGGGAGACCCAGTACTTC
v_gene: TRBV4-2; j_gene: TRBJ2-2; d_gene: .; abundance: .; CDR3aa: CASSLLAANTGELFF; CDR3nt: TGTGCCAGCAGCCTCTTAGCTGCGAACACCGGGGAGCTGTTTTTT